This TCR beta chain was recorded in a study of blood T cells in healthy people across ages. Germline V gives CDR1 LNHNV, CDR2 YYDKDF (reference sequence). V lost 3 bases to trimming and J lost 3 bases, with 8 bases between them. There are 13 residues in the CDR3. Sample-barcoded 5' priming and a J-beta primer mix drove a second PCR of roughly 7 to 11 cycles. Each of the cDNA molecules was tagged by a template-switch adaptor with 12 random nucleotides. TCRdb recomputed calls from the 5' RACE reads with MiXCR, one row per CDR3 protein. The sample holds about 1.1 million distinct CDR3 sequences, more than 30% seen once.

Sequences were obtained from blood. This rearrangement joins TRBV15 to TRBJ1-1; D gene ambiguous. The source of this sequence is a man aged 18 to 29 in good health. CDR3: CATSSGRDTEAFF. The DNA of the CDR3 is TGTGCCACCAGCAGCGGCCGGGACACTGAAGCTTTCTTT.